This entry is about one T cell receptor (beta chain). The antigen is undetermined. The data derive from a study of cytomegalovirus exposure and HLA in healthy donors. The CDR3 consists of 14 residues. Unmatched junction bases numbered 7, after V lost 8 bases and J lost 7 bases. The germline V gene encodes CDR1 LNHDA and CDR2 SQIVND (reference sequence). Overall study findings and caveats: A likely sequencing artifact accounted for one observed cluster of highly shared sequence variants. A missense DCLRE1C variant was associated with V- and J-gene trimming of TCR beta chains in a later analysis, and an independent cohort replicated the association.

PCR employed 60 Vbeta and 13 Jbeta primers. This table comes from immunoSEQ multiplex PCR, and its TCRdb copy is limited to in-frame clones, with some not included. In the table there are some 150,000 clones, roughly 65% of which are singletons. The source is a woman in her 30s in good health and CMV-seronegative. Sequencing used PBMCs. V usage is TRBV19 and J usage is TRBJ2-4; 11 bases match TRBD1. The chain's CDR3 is CASGTGTGGNIQYF. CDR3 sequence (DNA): TGTGCCAGTGGAACCGGGACAGGGGGGAACATTCAGTACTTC.